This TCR beta chain was observed in a study of T cell responses to AZD1222 COVID-19 vaccine. General study findings and limits: Close to half of all spike-specific TCRs reportedly target regions of the variants that are unmutated. Spike-specific TCR repertoires showed rising breadth and depth after two AZD1222 doses. Clonal diversity was possibly underestimated, and white British individuals and females predominated among donors.

TCRdb's table, derived via immunoSEQ multiplex PCR, lists solely in-frame clones and lacks some. The sample has 150,000 or so clones, approximately 89% seen once. V was shortened by 6 bases and J by 2 bases, with 14 bases between the two germline ends. CDR1 and CDR2 (germline): MDHEN, SYDVKM. The CDR3 loop spans 15 amino acids. On this clone itself: The antigen is unknown.

The input for sequencing was peripheral blood, taken on day 0 of AZD1222 vaccination. The sequence was collected from an adult in good health. The chain employs TRBV28 and TRBJ1-3; no reliable D call. The CDR3 region has the DNA TGTGCCAGCAGCCCCCCCGGGAGAACTGGAAACACCATATATTTT. It is translated as CASSPPGRTGNTIYF.